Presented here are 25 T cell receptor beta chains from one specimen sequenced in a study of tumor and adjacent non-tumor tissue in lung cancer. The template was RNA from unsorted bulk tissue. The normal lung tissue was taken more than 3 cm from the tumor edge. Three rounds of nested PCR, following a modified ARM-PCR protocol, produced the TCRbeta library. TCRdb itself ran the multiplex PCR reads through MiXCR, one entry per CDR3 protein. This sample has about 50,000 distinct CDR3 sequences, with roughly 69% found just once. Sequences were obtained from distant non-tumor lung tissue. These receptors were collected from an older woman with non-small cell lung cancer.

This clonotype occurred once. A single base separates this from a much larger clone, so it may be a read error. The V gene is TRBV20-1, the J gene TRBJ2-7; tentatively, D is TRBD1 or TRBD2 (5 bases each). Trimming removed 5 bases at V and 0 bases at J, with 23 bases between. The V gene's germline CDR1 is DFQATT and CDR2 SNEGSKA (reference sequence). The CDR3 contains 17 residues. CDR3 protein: CSAEGSATYISSYEQYF. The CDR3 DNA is TGCAGTGCTGAGGGGAGCGCGACGTACATTTCCTCCTACGAGCAGTACTTC.

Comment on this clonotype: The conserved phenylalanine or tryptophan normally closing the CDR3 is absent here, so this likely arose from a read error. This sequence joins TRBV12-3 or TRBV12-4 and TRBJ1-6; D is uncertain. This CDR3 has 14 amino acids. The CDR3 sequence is CASSLRHENSTLHV. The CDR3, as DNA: TGTGCCAGCAGTTTGCGGCATGAGAATTCAACCCTCCACGTT.

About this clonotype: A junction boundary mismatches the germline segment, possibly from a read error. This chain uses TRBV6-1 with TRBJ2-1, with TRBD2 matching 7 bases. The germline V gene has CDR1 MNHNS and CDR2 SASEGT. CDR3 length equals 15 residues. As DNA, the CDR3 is TGTGCCATCAATATAGTCGGGGGGAGTTACAATGAACAGTTCTTC. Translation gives CAINIVGGSYNEQFF.

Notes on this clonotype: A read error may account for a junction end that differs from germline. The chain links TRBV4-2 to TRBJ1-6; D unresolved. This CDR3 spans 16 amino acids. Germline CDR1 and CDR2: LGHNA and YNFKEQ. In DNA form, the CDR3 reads TGTACCAGCAGCCAATCTTGGACGCGAATAGATTCACCCCTCCACTTT. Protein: CTSSQSWTRIDSPLHF.

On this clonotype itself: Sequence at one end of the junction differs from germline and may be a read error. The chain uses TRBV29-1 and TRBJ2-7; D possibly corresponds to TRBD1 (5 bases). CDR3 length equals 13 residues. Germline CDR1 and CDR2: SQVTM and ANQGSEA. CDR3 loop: CSVRQGASYEHFF. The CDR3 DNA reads TGCAGCGTTAGACAAGGGGCCTCCTACGAGCACTTCTTC.

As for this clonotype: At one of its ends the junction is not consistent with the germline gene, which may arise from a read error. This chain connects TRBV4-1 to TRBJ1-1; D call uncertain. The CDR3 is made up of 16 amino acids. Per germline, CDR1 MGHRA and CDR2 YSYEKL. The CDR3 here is CASGHPLGWTVTEAFF. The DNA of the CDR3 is TGCGCCAGCGGCCACCCGTTGGGATGGACCGTAACTGAAGCTTTCTTT.

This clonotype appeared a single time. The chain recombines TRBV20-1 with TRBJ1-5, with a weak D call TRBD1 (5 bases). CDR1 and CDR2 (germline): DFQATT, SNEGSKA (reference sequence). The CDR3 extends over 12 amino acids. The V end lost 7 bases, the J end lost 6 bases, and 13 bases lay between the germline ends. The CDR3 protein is CSVGGRIQPQHF. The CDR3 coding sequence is TGCAGTGTCGGGGGACGCATTCAGCCCCAGCATTTT.

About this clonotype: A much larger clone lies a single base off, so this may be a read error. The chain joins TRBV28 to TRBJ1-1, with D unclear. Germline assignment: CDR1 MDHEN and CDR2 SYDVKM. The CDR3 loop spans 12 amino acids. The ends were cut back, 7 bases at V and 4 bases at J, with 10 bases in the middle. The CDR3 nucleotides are TGTGCCAGCAATCGGAGGGTCACTGAAGCTTTCTTT. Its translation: CASNRRVTEAFF.

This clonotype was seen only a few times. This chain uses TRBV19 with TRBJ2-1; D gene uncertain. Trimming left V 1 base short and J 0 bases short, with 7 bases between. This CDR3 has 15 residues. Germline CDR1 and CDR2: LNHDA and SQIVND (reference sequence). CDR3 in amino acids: CASSIARSSYNEQFF. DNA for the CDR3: TGTGCCAGTAGTATAGCCCGGAGCTCCTACAATGAGCAGTTCTTC. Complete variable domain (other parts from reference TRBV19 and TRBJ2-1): DGGITQSPKYLFRKEGQNVTLSCEQNLNHDAMYWYRQDPGQGLRLIYYSQIVNDFQKGDIAEGYSVSREKKESFPLTVTSAQKNPTAFYLCASSIARSSYNEQFFGPGTRLTVL.

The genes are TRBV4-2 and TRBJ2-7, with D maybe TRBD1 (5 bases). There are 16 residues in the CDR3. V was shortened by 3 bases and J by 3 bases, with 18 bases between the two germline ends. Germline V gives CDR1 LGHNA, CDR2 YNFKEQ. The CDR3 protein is CASSHDSCQGGYEQYF. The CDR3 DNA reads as TGTGCCAGCAGCCATGATTCATGCCAGGGCGGCTACGAGCAGTACTTC.

The CDR3 loop is CASSQGLAGSEIKYF. CDR3 bases: TGCGCCAGCAGCCAAGGGCTAGCGGGATCGGAGATTAAGTACTTC. The V call is TRBV4-3, the J call TRBJ2-5; 9 bases map to TRBD2. J lost 12 bases, V lost 1 base, and 12 bases had no gene match. Germline loops: CDR1 LGHNA, CDR2 YSLEER. The CDR3 runs to 15 residues.

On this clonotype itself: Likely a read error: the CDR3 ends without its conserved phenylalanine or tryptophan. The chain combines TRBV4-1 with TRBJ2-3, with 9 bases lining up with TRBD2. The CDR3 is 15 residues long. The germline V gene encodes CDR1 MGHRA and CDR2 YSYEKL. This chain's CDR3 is CASSGTSSRTDTQYI. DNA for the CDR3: TGTGCCAGCAGCGGGACTAGCAGCCGCACAGATACGCAGTATATT.

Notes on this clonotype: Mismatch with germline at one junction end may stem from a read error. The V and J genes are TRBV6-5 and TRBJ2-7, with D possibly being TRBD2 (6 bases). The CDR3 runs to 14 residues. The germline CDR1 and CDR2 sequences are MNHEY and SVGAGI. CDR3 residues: CGSSLLGGDGEQYF. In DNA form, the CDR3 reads TGTGGCAGCAGTCTCCTCGGCGGGGACGGCGAGCAGTATTTC.

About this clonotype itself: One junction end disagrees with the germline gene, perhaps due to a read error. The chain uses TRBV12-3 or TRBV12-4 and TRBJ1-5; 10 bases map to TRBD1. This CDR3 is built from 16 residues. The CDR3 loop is CPSSLGTGVGNQPHHF. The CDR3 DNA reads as TGTCCCAGCAGCCTAGGGACAGGGGTGGGCAATCAGCCCCATCATTTT.

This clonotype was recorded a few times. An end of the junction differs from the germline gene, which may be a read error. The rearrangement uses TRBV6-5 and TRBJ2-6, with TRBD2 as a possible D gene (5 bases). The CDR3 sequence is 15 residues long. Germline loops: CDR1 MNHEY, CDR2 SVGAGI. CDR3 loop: CAGSYGDGGANVLTF. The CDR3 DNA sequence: TGTGCCGGCAGTTACGGGGATGGTGGGGCCAACGTCCTGACTTTC.

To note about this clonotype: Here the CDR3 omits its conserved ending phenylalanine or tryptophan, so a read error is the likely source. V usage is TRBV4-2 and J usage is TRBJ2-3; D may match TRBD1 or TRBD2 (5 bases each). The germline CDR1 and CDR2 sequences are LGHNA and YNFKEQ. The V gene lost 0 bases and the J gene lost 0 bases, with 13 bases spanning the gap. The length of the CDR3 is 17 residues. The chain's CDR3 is CASSQDWGWSSTDTQYL. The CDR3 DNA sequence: TGTGCCAGCAGCCAAGATTGGGGGTGGTCTAGCACAGATACGCAGTATCTT.

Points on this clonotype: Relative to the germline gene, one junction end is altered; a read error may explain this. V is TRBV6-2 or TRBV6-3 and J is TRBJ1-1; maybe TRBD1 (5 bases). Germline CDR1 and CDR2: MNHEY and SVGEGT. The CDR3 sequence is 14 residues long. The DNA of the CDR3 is TGTTCCAGCAGCCCCAGGGAGACTACCACTGAAGCTTTCTTT. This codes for CSSSPRETTTEAFF.

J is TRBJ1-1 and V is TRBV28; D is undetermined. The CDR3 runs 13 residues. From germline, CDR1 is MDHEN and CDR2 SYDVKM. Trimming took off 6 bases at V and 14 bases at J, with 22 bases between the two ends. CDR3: CASSRSLNTETFF. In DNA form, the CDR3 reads TGTGCCAGCAGCCGTTCTCTTAACACTGAAACCTTCTTT.

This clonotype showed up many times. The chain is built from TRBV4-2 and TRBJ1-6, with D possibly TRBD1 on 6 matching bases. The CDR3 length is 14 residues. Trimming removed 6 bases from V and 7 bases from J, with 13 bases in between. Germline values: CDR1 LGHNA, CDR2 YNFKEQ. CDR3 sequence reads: CASSPTGTNSPLHF. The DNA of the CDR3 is TGTGCCAGCAGTCCGACAGGCACCAATTCACCCCTCCACTTT.

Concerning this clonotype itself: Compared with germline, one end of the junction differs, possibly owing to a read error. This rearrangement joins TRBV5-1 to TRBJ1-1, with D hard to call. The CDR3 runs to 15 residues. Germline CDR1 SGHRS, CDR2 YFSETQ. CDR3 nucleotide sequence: TGCGCCAGCAGCTTGGCGAGTCTTGGAGACACTGAAGTTTTCTTT. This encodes CASSLASLGDTEVFF.

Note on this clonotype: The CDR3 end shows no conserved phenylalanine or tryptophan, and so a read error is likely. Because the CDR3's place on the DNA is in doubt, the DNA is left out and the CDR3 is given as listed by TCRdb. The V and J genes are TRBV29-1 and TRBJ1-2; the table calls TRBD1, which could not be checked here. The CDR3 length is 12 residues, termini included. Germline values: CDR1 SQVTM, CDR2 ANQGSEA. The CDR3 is CSVEDPGRGYTS.

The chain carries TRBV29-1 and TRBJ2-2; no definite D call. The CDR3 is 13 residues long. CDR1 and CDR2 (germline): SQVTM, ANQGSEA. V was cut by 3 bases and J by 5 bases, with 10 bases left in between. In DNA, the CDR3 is TGCAGCGTTGAGCTAGTGTCTACCGGGGAGCTGTTTTTT. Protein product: CSVELVSTGELFF.

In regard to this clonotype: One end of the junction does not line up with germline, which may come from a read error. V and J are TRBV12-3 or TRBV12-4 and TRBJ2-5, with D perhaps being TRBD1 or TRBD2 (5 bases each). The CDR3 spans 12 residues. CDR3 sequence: CVSRDLGETQYF. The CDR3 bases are TGTGTCAGCAGGGACCTGGGGGAGACCCAGTACTTC.

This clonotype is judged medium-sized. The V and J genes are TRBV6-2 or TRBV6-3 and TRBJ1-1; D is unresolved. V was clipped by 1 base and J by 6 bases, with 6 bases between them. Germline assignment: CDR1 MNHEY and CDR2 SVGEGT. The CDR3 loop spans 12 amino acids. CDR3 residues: CASSYFGAEAFF. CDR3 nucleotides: TGTGCCAGCAGTTACTTTGGGGCTGAAGCTTTCTTT.

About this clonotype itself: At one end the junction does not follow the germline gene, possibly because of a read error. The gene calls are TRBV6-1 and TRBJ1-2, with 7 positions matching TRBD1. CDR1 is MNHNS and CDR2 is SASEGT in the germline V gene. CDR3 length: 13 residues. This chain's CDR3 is CASRKGQDVGCAF. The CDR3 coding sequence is TGTGCCAGCAGAAAAGGACAGGACGTTGGCTGCGCCTTC.